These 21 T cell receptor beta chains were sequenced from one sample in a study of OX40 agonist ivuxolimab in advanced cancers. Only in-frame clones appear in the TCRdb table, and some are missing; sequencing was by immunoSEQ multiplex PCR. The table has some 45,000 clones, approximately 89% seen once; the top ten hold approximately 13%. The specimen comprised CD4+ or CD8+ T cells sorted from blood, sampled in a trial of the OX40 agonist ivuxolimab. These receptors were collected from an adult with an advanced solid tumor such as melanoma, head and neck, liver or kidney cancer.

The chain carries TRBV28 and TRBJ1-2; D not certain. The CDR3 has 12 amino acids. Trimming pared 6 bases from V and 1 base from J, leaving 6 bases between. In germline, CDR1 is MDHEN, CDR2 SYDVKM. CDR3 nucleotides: TGTGCCAGCAGGACACTTAACTATGGCTACACCTTC. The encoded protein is CASRTLNYGYTF.

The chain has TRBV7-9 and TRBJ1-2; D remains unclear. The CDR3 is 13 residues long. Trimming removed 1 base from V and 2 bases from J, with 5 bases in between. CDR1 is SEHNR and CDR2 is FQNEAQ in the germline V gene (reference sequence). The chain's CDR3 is CASSLGPNYGYTF. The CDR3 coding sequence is TGTGCCAGCAGCTTAGGGCCAAACTATGGCTACACCTTC.

The DNA of the CDR3 is TGTGCCAGCAGCCCGTGGGGGGGAGGTTCCTACGAGCAGTACTTC. It yields the protein CASSPWGGGSYEQYF. V and J are TRBV7-3 and TRBJ2-7; 7 bases match TRBD2. The germline gives CDR1 SGHTA, CDR2 FQGTGA. J was trimmed by 1 base and V by 5 bases; bases with no gene match: 8. The CDR3 contains 15 residues.

CDR3 DNA sequence: TGTGCCAGCAGCCCTCAGGACTCCTACGAGCAGTACTTC. Translation gives CASSPQDSYEQYF. The chain uses TRBV13 and TRBJ2-7; D gene uncertain. Trimming removed 5 bases from V and 0 bases from J, with 8 bases in between. The CDR3 length is 13 residues. The germline V gene encodes CDR1 PRHDT and CDR2 FYEKMQ (reference sequence).

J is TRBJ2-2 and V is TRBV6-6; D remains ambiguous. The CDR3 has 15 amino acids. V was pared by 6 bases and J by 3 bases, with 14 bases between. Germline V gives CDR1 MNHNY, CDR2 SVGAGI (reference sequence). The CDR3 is CASRMTWAHTGELFF. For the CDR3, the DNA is TGTGCCAGCAGGATGACGTGGGCCCACACCGGGGAGCTGTTTTTT.

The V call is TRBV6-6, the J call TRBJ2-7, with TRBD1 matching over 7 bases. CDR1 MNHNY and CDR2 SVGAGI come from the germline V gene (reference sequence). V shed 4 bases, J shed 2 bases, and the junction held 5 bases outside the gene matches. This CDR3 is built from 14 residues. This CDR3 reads CASSSTGVTYEQYF. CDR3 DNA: TGTGCCAGCAGTTCCACAGGGGTAACCTACGAGCAGTACTTC.

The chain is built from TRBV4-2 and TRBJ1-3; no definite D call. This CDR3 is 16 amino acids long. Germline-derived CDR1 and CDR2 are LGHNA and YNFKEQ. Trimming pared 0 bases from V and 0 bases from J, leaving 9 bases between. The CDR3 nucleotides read TGTGCCAGCAGCCAAGAGGACGAAACCTCTGGAAACACCATATATTTT. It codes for CASSQEDETSGNTIYF.

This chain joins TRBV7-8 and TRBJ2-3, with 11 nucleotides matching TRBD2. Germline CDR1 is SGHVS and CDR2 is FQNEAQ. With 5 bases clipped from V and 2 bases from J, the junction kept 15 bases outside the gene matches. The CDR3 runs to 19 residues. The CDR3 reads CASSPRLAGGNLSTDTQYF. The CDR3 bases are TGTGCCAGCAGCCCCCGGCTAGCGGGGGGCAATCTATCCACAGATACGCAGTATTTT.

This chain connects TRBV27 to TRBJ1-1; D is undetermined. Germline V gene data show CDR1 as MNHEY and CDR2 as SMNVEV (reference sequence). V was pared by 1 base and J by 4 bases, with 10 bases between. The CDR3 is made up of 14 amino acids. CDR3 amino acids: CASSLLAGFTEAFF. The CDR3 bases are TGTGCCAGCAGTTTATTGGCGGGGTTCACTGAAGCTTTCTTT.

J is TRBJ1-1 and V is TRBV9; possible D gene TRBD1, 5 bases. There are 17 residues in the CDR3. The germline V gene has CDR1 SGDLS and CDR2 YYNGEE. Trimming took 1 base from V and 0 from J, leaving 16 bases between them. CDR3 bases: TGTGCCAGCAGCGTAATGGGGCAGGGCATGGTGAACACTGAAGCTTTCTTT. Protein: CASSVMGQGMVNTEAFF.

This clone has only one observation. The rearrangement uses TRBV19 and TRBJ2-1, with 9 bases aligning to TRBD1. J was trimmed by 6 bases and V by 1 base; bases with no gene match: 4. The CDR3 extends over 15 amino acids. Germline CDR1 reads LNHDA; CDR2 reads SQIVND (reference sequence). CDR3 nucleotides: TGTGCCAGTAGTATAGTGGGGACAGGGTTCAATGAGCAGTTCTTC. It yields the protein CASSIVGTGFNEQFF.

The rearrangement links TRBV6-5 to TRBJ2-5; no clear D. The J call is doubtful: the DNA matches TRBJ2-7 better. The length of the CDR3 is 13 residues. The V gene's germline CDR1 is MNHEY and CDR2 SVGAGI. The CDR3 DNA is TGTGCCAGCAGTTACTCGACCGGACACGAGCAGTACTTC. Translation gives CASSYSTGHEQYF.

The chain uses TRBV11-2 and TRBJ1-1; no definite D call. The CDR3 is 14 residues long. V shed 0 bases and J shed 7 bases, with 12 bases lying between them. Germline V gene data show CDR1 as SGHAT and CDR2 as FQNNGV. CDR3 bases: TGTGCCAGCAGCTTAGAAACGGGTCGGAATGAAGCTTTCTTT. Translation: CASSLETGRNEAFF.

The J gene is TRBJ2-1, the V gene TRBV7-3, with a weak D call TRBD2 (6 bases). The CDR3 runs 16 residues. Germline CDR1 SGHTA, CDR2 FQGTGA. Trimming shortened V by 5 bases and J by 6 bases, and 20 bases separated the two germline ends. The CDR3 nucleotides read TGTGCCAGCAGCCCAACAACGGGACGGGAGTTCAATGAGCAGTTCTTC. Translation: CASSPTTGREFNEQFF.

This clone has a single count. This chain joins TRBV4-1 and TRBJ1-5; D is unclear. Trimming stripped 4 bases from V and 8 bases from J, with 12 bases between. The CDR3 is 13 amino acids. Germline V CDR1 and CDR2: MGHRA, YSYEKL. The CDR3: CASSPGLYEPQHF. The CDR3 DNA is TGCGCCAGCAGCCCGGGCCTATATGAGCCCCAGCATTTT.

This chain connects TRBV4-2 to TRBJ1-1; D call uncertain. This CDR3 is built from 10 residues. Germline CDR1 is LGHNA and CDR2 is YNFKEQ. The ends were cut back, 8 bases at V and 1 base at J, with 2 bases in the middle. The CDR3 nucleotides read TGTGCCAGCGGGAACACTGAAGCTTTCTTT. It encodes CASGNTEAFF.

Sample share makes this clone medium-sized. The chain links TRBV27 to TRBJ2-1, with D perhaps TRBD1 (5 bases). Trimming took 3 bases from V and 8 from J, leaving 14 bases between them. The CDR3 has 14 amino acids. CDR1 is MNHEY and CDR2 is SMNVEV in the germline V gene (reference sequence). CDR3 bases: TGTGCCAGCAGTTTGTCCCAGGGATTGGATGAGCAGTTCTTC. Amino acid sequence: CASSLSQGLDEQFF.

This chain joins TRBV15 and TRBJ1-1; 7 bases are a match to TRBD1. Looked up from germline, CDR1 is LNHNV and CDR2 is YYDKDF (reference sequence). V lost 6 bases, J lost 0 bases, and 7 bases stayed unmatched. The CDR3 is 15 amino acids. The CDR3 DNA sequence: TGTGCCACCAGGAAAGACAGGGAGATGAACACTGAAGCTTTCTTT. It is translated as CATRKDREMNTEAFF.

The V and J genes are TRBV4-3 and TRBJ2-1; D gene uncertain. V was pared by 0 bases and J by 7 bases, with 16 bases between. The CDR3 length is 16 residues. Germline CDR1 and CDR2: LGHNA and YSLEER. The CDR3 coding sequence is TGCGCCAGCAGCCAAGATCTATCTAGATCAGAAAATGAGCAGTTCTTC. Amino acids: CASSQDLSRSENEQFF.

CDR3 sequence: CASSIVGTENTEAFF. The CDR3 nucleotides are TGTGCCAGTAGTATAGTGGGGACGGAGAACACTGAAGCTTTCTTT. The genes are TRBV19 and TRBJ1-1; maybe TRBD1 (5 bases). The CDR3 sequence is 15 residues long. Per the germline V gene, CDR1 is LNHDA and CDR2 is SQIVND (reference sequence). Trimming stripped 1 base from V and 1 base from J, with 10 bases between.

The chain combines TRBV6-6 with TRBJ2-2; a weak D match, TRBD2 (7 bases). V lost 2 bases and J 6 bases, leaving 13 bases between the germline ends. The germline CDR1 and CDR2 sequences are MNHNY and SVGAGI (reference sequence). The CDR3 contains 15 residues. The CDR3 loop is CASSYQGGVSGELFF. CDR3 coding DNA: TGTGCCAGCAGTTACCAAGGGGGGGTGTCCGGGGAGCTGTTTTTT.